A single sample is the source of the 4 T cell receptor beta chains below, sequenced in a study of control samples from healthy donors and cancer patients (TCRdb year 2020). Libraries were made using the immunoSEQ multiplex PCR assay. TCRdb's version of the immuneACCESS table is confined to in-frame rearrangements and falls short of the full clone set. An unresolved V gene accounts for under half of the shortfall where checked; the remainder is of unknown origin. The sample has some 80,000 clones on record, around 94% of them singletons. The top ten clones comprise nearly 6% of the sample. Sequencing was carried out using blood. These receptors all come from a woman between 55 and 75 years old in good health.

This clone was seen more than once but under ten times. The chain links TRBV7-9 to TRBJ1-4; the D gene is possibly TRBD1 (5 bases). Trimming took off 4 bases at V and 11 bases at J, with 20 bases between the two ends. The CDR3 consists of 15 residues. Germline V gives CDR1 SEHNR, CDR2 FQNEAQ (reference sequence). The CDR3 coding sequence is TGTGCCAGCAGCTCCCCTGTTGGGGGAGATGTGAAACTGTTTTTT. Its protein is CASSSPVGGDVKLFF.

The gene calls are TRBV4-1 and TRBJ1-5, with D maybe TRBD1 (5 bases). The CDR3 contains 15 residues. Germline V lookup: CDR1 MGHRA, CDR2 YSYEKL. V lost 4 bases and J lost 7, with 17 bases in between. CDR3 sequence (DNA): TGCGCCAGCAGCCTCCCGGACATAAGGGGACAGCCCCAGCATTTT. Translating gives CASSLPDIRGQPQHF.

The rearrangement uses TRBV6-2 or TRBV6-3 and TRBJ1-5, with D uncertain. Germline V gene lookup returns CDR1 MNHEY and CDR2 SVGEGT. The CDR3 runs to 13 residues. V lost 6 bases and J lost 9, with 15 bases in between. DNA for the CDR3: TGTGCCAGCAGCCAAAGGGCCGCATGGCCCCAGCATTTT. Protein product: CASSQRAAWPQHF.

The J gene is TRBJ1-5, the V gene TRBV28, with D possibly matching TRBD1 (5 bases). The CDR3 length is 15 residues. Trimming pared 3 bases from V and 6 bases from J, leaving 15 bases between. Germline loops: CDR1 MDHEN, CDR2 SYDVKM. The CDR3 coding sequence is TGTGCCAGCAGTTTCTTAACCGGGGGGGGTCAGCCCCAGCATTTT. Translation: CASSFLTGGGQPQHF.